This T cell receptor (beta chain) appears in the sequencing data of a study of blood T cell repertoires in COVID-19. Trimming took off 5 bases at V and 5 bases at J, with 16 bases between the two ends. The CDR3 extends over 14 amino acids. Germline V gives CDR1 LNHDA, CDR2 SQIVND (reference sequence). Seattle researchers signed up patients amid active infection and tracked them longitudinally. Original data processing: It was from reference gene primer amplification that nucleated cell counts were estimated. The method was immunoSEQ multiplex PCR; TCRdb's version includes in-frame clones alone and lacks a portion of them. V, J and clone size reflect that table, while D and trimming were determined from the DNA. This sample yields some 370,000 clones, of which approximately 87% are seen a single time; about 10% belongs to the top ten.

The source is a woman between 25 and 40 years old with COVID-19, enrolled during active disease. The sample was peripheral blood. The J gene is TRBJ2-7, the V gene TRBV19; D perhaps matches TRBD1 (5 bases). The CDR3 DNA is TGTGCCAGTAGTTTTGACAGAATGAGCAACGAGCAGTACTTC. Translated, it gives CASSFDRMSNEQYF. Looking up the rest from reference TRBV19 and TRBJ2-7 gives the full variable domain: DGGITQSPKYLFRKEGQNVTLSCEQNLNHDAMYWYRQDPGQGLRLIYYSQIVNDFQKGDIAEGYSVSREKKESFPLTVTSAQKNPTAFYLCASSFDRMSNEQYFGPGTRLTVT.